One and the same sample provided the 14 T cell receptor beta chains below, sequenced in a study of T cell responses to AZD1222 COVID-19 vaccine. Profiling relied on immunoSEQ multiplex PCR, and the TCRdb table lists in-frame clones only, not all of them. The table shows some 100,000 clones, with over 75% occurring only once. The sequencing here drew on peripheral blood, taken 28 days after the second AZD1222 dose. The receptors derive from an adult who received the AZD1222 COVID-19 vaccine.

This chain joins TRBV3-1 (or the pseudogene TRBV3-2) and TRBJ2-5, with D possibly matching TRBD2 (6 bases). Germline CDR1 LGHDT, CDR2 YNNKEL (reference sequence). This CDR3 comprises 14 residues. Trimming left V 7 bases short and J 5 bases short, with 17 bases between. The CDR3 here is CASMRSSARETQYF. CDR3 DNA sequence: TGTGCCAGCATGCGCTCTAGCGCCAGGGAGACCCAGTACTTC.

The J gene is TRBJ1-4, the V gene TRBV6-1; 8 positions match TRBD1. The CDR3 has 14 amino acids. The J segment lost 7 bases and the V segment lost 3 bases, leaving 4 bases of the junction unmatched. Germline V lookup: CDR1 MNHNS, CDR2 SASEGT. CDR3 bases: TGTGCCAGCAGTGAGGTTACAGGGGGTGAAAAACTGTTTTTT. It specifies CASSEVTGGEKLFF.

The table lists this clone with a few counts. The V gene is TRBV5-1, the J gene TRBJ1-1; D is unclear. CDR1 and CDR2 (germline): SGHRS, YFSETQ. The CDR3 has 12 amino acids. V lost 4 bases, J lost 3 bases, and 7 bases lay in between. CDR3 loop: CASSTGYTEAFF. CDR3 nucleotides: TGCGCCAGCAGCACCGGATACACTGAAGCTTTCTTT.

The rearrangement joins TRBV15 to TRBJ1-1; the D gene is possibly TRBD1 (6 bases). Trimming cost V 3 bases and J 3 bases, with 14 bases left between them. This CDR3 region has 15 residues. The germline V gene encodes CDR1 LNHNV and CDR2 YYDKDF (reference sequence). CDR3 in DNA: TGTGCCACCAGCAGGTCTAACAGGGCGGACACTGAAGCTTTCTTT. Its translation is CATSRSNRADTEAFF.

This CDR3 is CASSPPGQIGGELFF. The CDR3 nucleotides are TGTGCCAGCTCACCACCCGGACAGATAGGCGGGGAGCTGTTTTTT. The chain employs TRBV18 and TRBJ2-2, with TRBD1 as a possible D gene (6 bases). This CDR3 region has 15 residues. Germline V gene lookup returns CDR1 KGHSH and CDR2 LQKENI. V was pared by 0 bases and J by 7 bases, with 12 bases between.

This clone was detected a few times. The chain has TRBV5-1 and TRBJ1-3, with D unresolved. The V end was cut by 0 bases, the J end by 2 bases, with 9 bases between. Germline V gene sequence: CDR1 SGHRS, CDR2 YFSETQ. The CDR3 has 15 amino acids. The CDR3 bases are TGCGCCAGCAGCTTGGTCGCGGACCCTGGAAACACCATATATTTT. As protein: CASSLVADPGNTIYF.

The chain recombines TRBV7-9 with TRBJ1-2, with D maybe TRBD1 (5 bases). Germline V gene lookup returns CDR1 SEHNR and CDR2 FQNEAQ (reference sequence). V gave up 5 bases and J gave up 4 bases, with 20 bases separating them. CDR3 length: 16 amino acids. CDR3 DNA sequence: TGTGCCAGCAGCCCTCCGGGACTAAAGATGGCCTATGGCTACACCTTC. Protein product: CASSPPGLKMAYGYTF.

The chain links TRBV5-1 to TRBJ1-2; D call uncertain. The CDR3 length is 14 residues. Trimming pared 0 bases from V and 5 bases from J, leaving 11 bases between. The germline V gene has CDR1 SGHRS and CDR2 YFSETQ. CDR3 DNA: TGCGCCAGCAGCTTGGGCGACGCTACTTATGGCTACACCTTC. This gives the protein CASSLGDATYGYTF.

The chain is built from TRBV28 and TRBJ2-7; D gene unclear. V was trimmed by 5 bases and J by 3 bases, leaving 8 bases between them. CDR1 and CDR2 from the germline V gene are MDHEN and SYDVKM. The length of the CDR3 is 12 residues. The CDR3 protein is CASSIINYEQYF. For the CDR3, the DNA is TGTGCCAGCAGTATCATTAACTACGAGCAGTACTTC.

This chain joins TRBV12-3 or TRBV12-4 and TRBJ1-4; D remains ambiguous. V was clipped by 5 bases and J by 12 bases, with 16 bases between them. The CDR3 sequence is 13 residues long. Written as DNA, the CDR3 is TGTGCCAGCAGTCCCAGCCTAGGTCTGGAACTGTTTTTT. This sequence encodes CASSPSLGLELFF.

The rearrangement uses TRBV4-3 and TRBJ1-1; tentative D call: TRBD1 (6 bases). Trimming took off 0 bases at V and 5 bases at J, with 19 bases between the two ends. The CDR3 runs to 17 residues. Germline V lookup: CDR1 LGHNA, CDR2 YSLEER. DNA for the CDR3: TGCGCCAGCAGCCAAGATAAAAACCAGGGGTTGTGGACTGAAGCTTTCTTT. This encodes CASSQDKNQGLWTEAFF.

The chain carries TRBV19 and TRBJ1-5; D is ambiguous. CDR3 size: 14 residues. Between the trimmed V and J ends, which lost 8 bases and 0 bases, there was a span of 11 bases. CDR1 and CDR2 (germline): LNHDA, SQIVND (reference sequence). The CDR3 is CASRPTSSNQPQHF. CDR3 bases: TGTGCCAGTCGCCCCACATCTAGCAATCAGCCCCAGCATTTT.

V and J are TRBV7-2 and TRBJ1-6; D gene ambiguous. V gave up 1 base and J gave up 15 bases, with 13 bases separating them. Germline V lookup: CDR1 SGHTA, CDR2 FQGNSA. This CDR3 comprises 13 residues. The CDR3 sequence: CASSLDPSGSLHF. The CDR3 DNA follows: TGTGCCAGCAGCTTAGATCCTTCAGGTAGCCTCCACTTT.

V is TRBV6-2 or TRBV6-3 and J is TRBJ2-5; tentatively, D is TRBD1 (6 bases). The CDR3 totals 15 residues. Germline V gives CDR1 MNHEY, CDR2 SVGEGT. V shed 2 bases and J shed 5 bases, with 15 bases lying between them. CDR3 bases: TGTGCCAGCAGTTACGGTTCAGGGGTCGGGGAGACCCAGTACTTC. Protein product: CASSYGSGVGETQYF.